These 25 T cell receptor beta chains were all obtained from the same sample, sequenced in a study of CD8 T cells in Susac syndrome. The authors reverse transcribed roughly 0.5 to 1 ug RNA with random hexamers. TCRdb reprocessed the immunoSEQ multiplex PCR reads with MiXCR, giving one entry per CDR3 protein. In the table there are more than 95,000 distinct CDR3 sequences, 85% to 95% of which are singletons. Material: CD4+ T cells from PBMCs. These receptors were taken from a human donor with multiple sclerosis.

This chain connects TRBV20-1 to TRBJ2-7; maybe TRBD2 (6 bases). Germline CDR1 is DFQATT and CDR2 is SNEGSKA (reference sequence). The CDR3 has 14 amino acids. V was cut by 1 base and J by 5 bases, with 15 bases left in between. CDR3 sequence reads: CSARGEVFRNEQYF. The CDR3 coding sequence is TGCAGTGCTAGAGGGGAGGTTTTTAGGAACGAGCAGTACTTC.

The chain employs TRBV6-6 and TRBJ1-1, with no clear D. Trimming removed 10 bases at V and 2 bases at J, with 14 bases between. Germline values: CDR1 MNHNY, CDR2 SVGAGI (reference sequence). The CDR3 length is 13 residues. CDR3 sequence: CAIRMDGNTEAFF. CDR3 nucleotide sequence: TGTGCCATCCGGATGGACGGAAACACTGAAGCTTTCTTT.

The chain carries TRBV9 and TRBJ1-6; 7 nucleotides match TRBD1. This CDR3 is 15 amino acids long. With 0 bases clipped from V and 8 bases from J, the junction kept 5 bases outside the gene matches. The V gene's germline CDR1 is SGDLS and CDR2 YYNGEE. The CDR3 reads CASSVERTGYSPLHF. The DNA of the CDR3 is TGTGCCAGCAGCGTAGAGAGGACAGGTTATTCACCCCTCCACTTT.

The CDR3 DNA is TGTGCCAGCACCAAACCCGGGGACAATCAGCCCCAGCATTTT. Its translation is CASTKPGDNQPQHF. This chain uses TRBV7-9 with TRBJ1-5; D is undetermined. V gave up 7 bases and J gave up 3 bases, with 13 bases separating them. CDR1 SEHNR and CDR2 FQNEAQ come from the germline V gene (reference sequence). CDR3 length: 14 amino acids. Drawing the rest from reference TRBV7-9 and TRBJ1-5, the complete variable domain is DTGVSQNPRHKITKRGQNVTFRCDPISEHNRLYWYRQTLGQGPEFLTYFQNEAQLEKSRLLSDRFSAERPKGSFSTLEIQRTEQGDSAMYLCASTKPGDNQPQHFGDGTRLSIL.

The chain is built from TRBV2 and TRBJ2-7; D is unclear. Germline loops: CDR1 SNHLY, CDR2 FYNNEI. Trimming pared 5 bases from V and 6 bases from J, leaving 5 bases between. This CDR3 comprises 10 residues. The CDR3 nucleotides read TGTGCCAGCAGTCGGGTCGAGCAGTACTTC. Translated: CASSRVEQYF.

V gene TRBV3-1 combines with J gene TRBJ1-1; perhaps TRBD1 as D (5 bases). The germline V gene encodes CDR1 LGHDT and CDR2 YNNKEL (reference sequence). The CDR3 spans 14 residues. The ends were cut back, 0 bases at V and 6 bases at J, with 11 bases in the middle. The CDR3 sequence: CASSQEIFRAEAFF. The CDR3 nucleotides read TGTGCCAGCAGCCAAGAGATCTTCAGGGCTGAAGCTTTCTTT.

The chain links TRBV18 to TRBJ2-5, with D possibly being TRBD2 (6 bases). Germline V lookup: CDR1 KGHSH, CDR2 LQKENI. The CDR3 runs 14 residues. With 6 bases removed from V and 6 bases from J, the gap between germline ends came to 17 bases. The CDR3 DNA sequence: TGTGCCAGCTCTCCCACGGCGGGGAGCCAGACCCAGTACTTC. Its translation is CASSPTAGSQTQYF.

The rearrangement joins TRBV28 to TRBJ2-7; 8 bases line up with TRBD1. The CDR3 is made up of 15 amino acids. J lost 3 bases, V lost 5 bases, and 9 bases had no gene match. Germline CDR1 reads MDHEN; CDR2 reads SYDVKM. The CDR3 coding sequence is TGTGCCAGCAGTCCGGGGACAGGCTTCTACTACGAGCAGTACTTC. Amino acid sequence: CASSPGTGFYYEQYF.

V and J are TRBV20-1 and TRBJ1-1, with 7 bases lining up with TRBD1. Per germline, CDR1 DFQATT and CDR2 SNEGSKA (reference sequence). V lost 6 bases, J lost 0 bases, and 4 bases stayed unmatched. The CDR3 is 13 residues long. The CDR3 nucleotides read TGCAGTGCCCGACAGGGAGTGAACACTGAAGCTTTCTTT. Protein sequence: CSARQGVNTEAFF.

The chain recombines TRBV2 with TRBJ2-3, with a tentative D call TRBD1 (6 bases). V lost 10 bases and J 6 bases, leaving 17 bases between the germline ends. The germline V gene has CDR1 SNHLY and CDR2 FYNNEI. This CDR3 is 13 amino acids long. This chain's CDR3 is CATHRVEGDTQYF. CDR3 DNA: TGTGCCACCCACAGGGTAGAGGGGGATACGCAGTATTTT.

The chain recombines TRBV11-2 with TRBJ2-5; no clear D gene. V was clipped by 9 bases and J by 0 bases, with 17 bases between them. The CDR3 has 15 residues. CDR1 and CDR2 from the germline V gene are SGHAT and FQNNGV. CDR3 protein: CASVRSQAYQETQYF. As DNA, the CDR3 is TGTGCCAGTGTCCGGTCTCAAGCGTACCAAGAGACCCAGTACTTC.

The gene calls are TRBV5-8 and TRBJ2-7; D call uncertain. Germline V gene lookup returns CDR1 SGHTS and CDR2 YDEGEE. This CDR3 is built from 15 residues. V gave up 2 bases and J gave up 4 bases, with 16 bases separating them. CDR3 protein: CASSFPDGGRYEQYF. DNA of the CDR3: TGTGCCAGCAGCTTCCCGGACGGCGGAAGATACGAGCAGTACTTC.

The V call is TRBV7-3, the J call TRBJ2-3; maybe TRBD2 (6 bases). The CDR3 is made up of 14 amino acids. The V end was cut by 4 bases, the J end by 0 bases, with 8 bases between. CDR1 and CDR2 from the germline V gene are SGHTA and FQGTGA. CDR3 nucleotides: TGTGCCAGCAGCTCCGGGACTAGCACAGATACGCAGTATTTT. Protein: CASSSGTSTDTQYF.

This clonotype was observed a single time. The CDR3 region is CSVEDNRGLGYEQFF. The CDR3 coding sequence is TGCAGCGTTGAAGATAATCGGGGACTTGGTTATGAGCAGTTCTTC. The V and J genes are TRBV29-1 and TRBJ2-1; a weak D match, TRBD2 (6 bases). The length of the CDR3 is 15 residues. The ends were cut back, 0 bases at V and 8 bases at J, with 17 bases in the middle. Germline CDR1 SQVTM, CDR2 ANQGSEA.

This sequence joins TRBV12-3 or TRBV12-4 and TRBJ2-3; D gene unclear. This CDR3 is built from 13 residues. The V gene lost 3 bases and the J gene lost 6 bases, with 10 bases spanning the gap. The CDR3 bases are TGTGCCAGCAGTTTGGCCCGGGCGGATACGCAGTATTTT. Translating it yields CASSLARADTQYF.

The chain recombines TRBV18 with TRBJ1-1, with TRBD1 identical over 10 bases. Germline V gene sequence: CDR1 KGHSH, CDR2 LQKENI. V was clipped by 3 bases and J by 7 bases; unmatched bases: 8. The CDR3 is 15 amino acids. The CDR3 protein is CASSPLGTGENEAFF. The CDR3 DNA is TGTGCCAGCTCACCCCTGGGGACAGGGGAAAATGAAGCTTTCTTT.

The chain is built from TRBV5-1 and TRBJ2-5; D gene unclear. The germline gives CDR1 SGHRS, CDR2 YFSETQ. Trimming took 0 bases from V and 9 from J, leaving 9 bases between them. The length of the CDR3 is 12 residues. The CDR3 is CASSLDLEAQYF. DNA for the CDR3: TGCGCCAGCAGCTTGGATTTGGAAGCCCAGTACTTC.

This clonotype has more than one count but fewer than ten. The chain recombines TRBV2 with TRBJ2-4; 9 nucleotides line up with TRBD1. From germline, CDR1 is SNHLY and CDR2 FYNNEI. With 5 bases clipped from V and 6 bases from J, the junction kept 11 bases outside the gene matches. There are 16 residues in the CDR3. The CDR3 here is CASSSTGGLLRNIQYF. The CDR3 DNA is TGTGCCAGCAGTTCCACAGGGGGCCTGTTGAGAAACATTCAGTACTTC.

This clonotype occurred once. V is TRBV20-1 and J is TRBJ1-4; no clear D. Between the trimmed V and J ends, which lost 4 bases and 4 bases, there was a span of 10 bases. In germline, CDR1 is DFQATT, CDR2 SNEGSKA (reference sequence). The CDR3 is made up of 13 amino acids. DNA of the CDR3: TGCAGTGCTAAACTGCATGGTAATGAAAAACTGTTTTTT. Its protein is CSAKLHGNEKLFF.

This clonotype turned up a few times. The chain joins TRBV30 to TRBJ1-6; possible D gene TRBD1, 5 bases. Germline assignment: CDR1 GTSNPN and CDR2 SVGIG (reference sequence). This CDR3 region has 13 residues. Trimming stripped 8 bases from V and 4 bases from J, with 12 bases between. In nucleotides, the CDR3 is TGTGCCCTACGGACAACGTATAATTCACCCCTCCACTTT. This translates into CALRTTYNSPLHF.

The J gene is TRBJ2-7, the V gene TRBV7-2; unclear D gene. Germline assignment: CDR1 SGHTA and CDR2 FQGNSA. V gave up 3 bases and J gave up 4 bases, with 10 bases separating them. The CDR3 is 13 residues long. In DNA, the CDR3 is TGTGCCAGCAGCTTTGTCAGAGATTACGAGCAGTACTTC. This sequence encodes CASSFVRDYEQYF.

The rearrangement uses TRBV7-9 and TRBJ2-1, with 8 nucleotides matching TRBD1. Germline values: CDR1 SEHNR, CDR2 FQNEAQ (reference sequence). There are 15 residues in the CDR3. With 5 bases clipped from V and 9 bases from J, the junction kept 12 bases outside the gene matches. The CDR3 DNA reads as TGTGCCAGCAGCCCCTCAGGGGGCCTTGGGAGTGAGCAGTTCTTC. This encodes CASSPSGGLGSEQFF.

The chain recombines TRBV10-3 with TRBJ2-1; TRBD2 is a possible D gene (5 bases). Trimming removed 10 bases from V and 3 bases from J, with 13 bases in between. This CDR3 is 13 amino acids long. Germline V gives CDR1 ENHRY, CDR2 SYGVKD. Here the CDR3 reads CASSDLYYNEQFF. DNA of the CDR3: TGTGCCAGCTCGGACTTATACTACAATGAGCAGTTCTTC.

This chain links TRBV24-1 with TRBJ2-1; TRBD2 is a possible D gene (5 bases). This CDR3 is built from 16 residues. V was cut by 3 bases and J by 1 base, with 12 bases left in between. From germline, CDR1 is KGHDR and CDR2 SFDVKD. This CDR3 is CATSDPGSGSYNEQFF. DNA of the CDR3: TGTGCCACCAGTGATCCCGGCTCGGGGTCCTACAATGAGCAGTTCTTC.

The rearrangement links TRBV20-1 to TRBJ2-3; D is possibly TRBD2 (6 bases). Germline assignment: CDR1 DFQATT and CDR2 SNEGSKA (reference sequence). The CDR3 has 13 residues. Trimming cost V 6 bases and J 1 base, with 11 bases left between them. CDR3 in DNA: TGCAGTGCCTCTTTAGCGGGCACAGATACGCAGTATTTT. Its translation is CSASLAGTDTQYF.